The TCR beta chain under discussion was sequenced for a study of neurological immune-mediated disorders. General study results and limits: The study found the most TCR clonal expansion in HTLV-1-associated myelopathy and the least in multiple sclerosis, below healthy controls.

Time point described: longitudinal time-point 2. From 2 million PBMCs stored at -80 C, the unsorted libraries were generated. The V gene lost 0 bases and the J gene lost 1 base, with 12 bases spanning the gap. Germline V gene data show CDR1 as DFQATT and CDR2 as SNEGSKA (reference sequence). This CDR3 is 15 amino acids long. Remarks on this clonotype: Its antigen remains unknown.

Synthesis of cDNA was accomplished via 5'RACE employing 10-nucleotide random UMIs. A single run covered 15-18 subjects with over 180 million TCR-beta sequences. From the 5' RACE reads, TCRdb called clonotypes with MiXCR, one entry per CDR3 protein. The sample lists some 49,000 distinct CDR3 sequences, about an eighth seen once, with 3.5% to 5% in the top ten. Specimen: PBMCs. This receptor was taken from a male donor with HTLV-1-associated myelopathy (HAM/TSP). The chain links TRBV20-1 to TRBJ1-1, with D hard to call. DNA for the CDR3: TGCAGTGCTAGAGATCTTACAGCTAGGAACACTGAAGCTTTCTTT. Protein product: CSARDLTARNTEAFF.